Listed below are T cell receptor beta chains from one sample, sequenced in a study of blood T cell repertoires in COVID-19. Generated by immunoSEQ multiplex PCR, the TCRdb table keeps only in-frame clones and is missing some. Among about 280,000 clones listed, roughly 80% were seen once. The sequencing sample was made of PBMCs or T cells enriched from blood (not recorded which). Source of these receptors: a man between 40 and 49 years old who had been exposed to COVID-19. CDR3s include the opening cysteine and the closing phenylalanine or tryptophan. A D gene is named only where the DNA matches it firmly. For some rows the clone size is stated as once, few or many, or as a class when expanded; others skip it.

V: TRBV10-3; size: .; D: TRBD1; J: TRBJ1-1; CDR3: CAISVGQGPEAFF; DNA: TGTGCCATCAGTGTGGGACAGGGACCTGAAGCTTTCTTT
V: TRBV6-5; size: .; D: TRBD2; J: TRBJ2-3; CDR3: CASSFGTRTTDTQYF; DNA: TGTGCCAGCTCCTTCGGGACTAGAACCACAGATACGCAGTATTTT
V: TRBV5-4; size: .; D: TRBD2; J: TRBJ2-1; CDR3: CASSLLARPNNEQFF; DNA: TGTGCCAGCAGCTTACTAGCGAGACCTAACAATGAGCAGTTCTTC
V: TRBV10-2; size: .; D: .; J: TRBJ2-7; CDR3: CASRGGTDFVQYF; DNA: TGCGCCAGCAGGGGCGGGACAGATTTTGTGCAGTACTTC
V: TRBV4-1; size: .; D: .; J: TRBJ2-4; CDR3: CASSHQGTLAKNIQYF; DNA: TGCGCCAGCAGCCACCAGGGGACGTTAGCCAAAAACATTCAGTACTTC
V: TRBV3-1/TRBV3-2; size: .; D: TRBD2; J: TRBJ2-1; CDR3: CASSPLGTSAYNEQFF; DNA: TGTGCCAGCAGCCCTTTAGGGACTAGCGCATACAATGAGCAGTTCTTC
V: TRBV3-1/TRBV3-2; size: .; D: .; J: TRBJ2-7; CDR3: CASSYSNYEQYF; DNA: TGTGCCAGCAGCTACTCGAACTACGAGCAGTACTTC
V: TRBV18; size: .; D: .; J: TRBJ2-1; CDR3: CASSPLATYNEQFF; DNA: TGTGCCAGCTCACCCCTAGCGACCTACAATGAGCAGTTCTTC
V: TRBV12-3/TRBV12-4; size: once; D: .; J: TRBJ2-7; CDR3: CASSPRGPYEQYF; DNA: TGTGCCAGCAGTCCCAGGGGCCCCTACGAGCAGTACTTC
V: TRBV27; size: .; D: .; J: TRBJ1-4; CDR3: CASSPGQLGSEKLFF; DNA: TGTGCCAGCAGTCCCGGACAGCTGGGAAGTGAAAAACTGTTTTTT